A single sample is the source of the 7 T cell receptor beta chains below, sequenced in a study of CD8 T cells in ankylosing spondylitis. Via MiXCR, TCRdb re-called the 5' RACE reads, giving one row per CDR3 protein. The sample has 150,000 to 250,000 distinct CDR3 sequences, roughly 13% seen once. Source material: blood, either unsorted or a sorted T cell fraction (not recorded which). These receptors were collected from a male donor with ankylosing spondylitis or in good health (not recorded which).

This clonotype was found a few times. This sequence joins TRBV7-9 and TRBJ1-2; D possibly corresponds to TRBD1 (6 bases). CDR1 is SEHNR and CDR2 is FQNEAQ in the germline V gene (reference sequence). Trimming took off 5 bases at V and 4 bases at J, with 11 bases between the two ends. The CDR3 runs to 13 residues. The CDR3 spells CASSPRGSYGYTF. The CDR3 region has the DNA TGTGCCAGCAGCCCCAGGGGATCCTATGGCTACACCTTC.

The rearrangement uses TRBV11-2 and TRBJ2-1; a possible D gene is TRBD2 (6 bases). Germline V CDR1 and CDR2: SGHAT, FQNNGV. Trimming removed 5 bases at V and 9 bases at J, with 11 bases between. This CDR3 region has 12 residues. The CDR3 loop reads CASSATGSEQFF. CDR3 nucleotide sequence: TGTGCCAGCAGCGCTACCGGGAGTGAGCAGTTCTTC.

The V gene is TRBV7-9, the J gene TRBJ2-7; 10 nucleotides match TRBD1. This CDR3 is 15 amino acids long. The ends lost 5 bases at V and 7 bases at J; junction bases unmatched: 11. Germline V CDR1 and CDR2: SEHNR, FQNEAQ (reference sequence). CDR3 loop: CASSPRDRGNGEQYF. The CDR3 DNA sequence: TGTGCCAGCAGCCCCCGGGACAGGGGCAATGGGGAGCAGTACTTC.

The rearrangement uses TRBV4-1 and TRBJ2-5, with D perhaps TRBD1 or TRBD2 (6 bases each). V was clipped by 2 bases and J by 4 bases, with 14 bases between them. This CDR3 has 15 residues. Per the germline V gene, CDR1 is MGHRA and CDR2 is YSYEKL. CDR3 nucleotides: TGCGCCAGCAGCCAAAGTTCGGGGGCCGGAGAGACCCAGTACTTC. Translation: CASSQSSGAGETQYF.

This chain joins TRBV9 and TRBJ2-2; D tentatively fits TRBD1 or TRBD2 (5 bases each). The germline V gene encodes CDR1 SGDLS and CDR2 YYNGEE. The V gene lost 3 bases and the J gene lost 0 bases, with 12 bases spanning the gap. The CDR3 sequence is 16 residues long. The CDR3 loop reads CASSGWDPSNTGELFF. Written as DNA, the CDR3 is TGTGCCAGCAGCGGATGGGACCCGTCGAACACCGGGGAGCTGTTTTTT.

The chain couples TRBV24-1 to TRBJ2-6; possible D gene TRBD1, 6 bases. V was cut by 1 base and J by 0 bases, with 15 bases left in between. The CDR3 contains 19 residues. The V gene's germline CDR1 is KGHDR and CDR2 SFDVKD. The CDR3 reads CATSDFPFPGHSGANVLTF. CDR3 DNA: TGTGCCACCAGTGATTTTCCCTTTCCGGGACACTCTGGGGCCAACGTCCTGACTTTC.

This clonotype has a count of ten or more. V and J are TRBV7-2 and TRBJ2-4; D is ambiguous. Germline CDR1 SGHTA, CDR2 FQGNSA. This CDR3 has 15 amino acids. Trimming pared 1 base from V and 0 bases from J, leaving 7 bases between. The chain's CDR3 is CASSLGPLAKNIQYF. The CDR3 nucleotides read TGTGCCAGCAGCTTAGGGCCACTAGCCAAAAACATTCAGTACTTC.